The clone carrying this T cell receptor beta chain was recorded at least ten times. Its antigen is currently unknown. CDR1 MGHRA and CDR2 YSYEKL come from the germline V gene. The CDR3 runs to 16 residues. The trim removed 0 bases at V and 3 bases at J, leaving 5 bases unmatched. This sample was taken from a study of shared clonotypes between healthy human individuals. Method: immunoSEQ multiplex PCR; TCRdb's copy keeps in-frame clones and lacks some. The table has roughly 300,000 clones, around 86% seen once; the top ten hold roughly 17%. Study-level results: Across a handful of donors, naive CD4 shared approximately 4.5%, naive CD8 around 4%, memory CD4 more than 2%, memory CD8 around 0.42%. The authors expected sequencing depth to affect clonotype sharing among donors. Relative to clonotypes present in all four donors, those not shared had lower generation probabilities.

The J gene is TRBJ2-5, the V gene TRBV4-1; 9 nucleotides match TRBD2. The specimen was memory CD8+ T cells sorted from blood. Subset meaning: CD45RO+ cells pooled with CCR7-negative TemRA cells. This clonotype originated in a man aged 18 to 35 in good health. Here the CDR3 DNA reads TGCGCCAGCAGCCAAGATCCTAGCGGGGTTGAAGAGACCCAGTACTTC. Translated: CASSQDPSGVEETQYF.